Sequencing of this T cell receptor (beta chain) was carried out in a study of shared clonotypes between healthy human individuals. Overall study context: Aged between 18 and 49, the donors were two women and a few men. Study results and caveats: Enrolling few donors narrowed the genetic and exposure-history diversity that was represented.

This CDR3 comprises 15 residues. Germline V gene lookup returns CDR1 MDHEN and CDR2 SYDVKM. V was pared by 2 bases and J by 0 bases, with 8 bases between. The assay was run at deep level. Authors' data handling: Because ImmunoSEQ provided only junction sequences with no quality scores, the filtering differed. TCRdb keeps only in-frame clones here, not all; method: immunoSEQ multiplex PCR. The V and J calls and the clone size are those of that table, but D and trimming were determined from the DNA. Seen here are some 2 million clones, 85% to 95% observed once, and the top ten hold under 1.5%. A note on this clone: Its antigen is unknown.

CD45RO-negative CD8 cells positively selected for CCR7 made up the naive population, which excluded terminally differentiated effector memory CD45RA+ cells. V and J are TRBV28 and TRBJ1-5; D gene unclear. This sequence originates from a man younger than 35 in good health. The sample taken for sequencing was naive CD8+ T cells sorted from blood. CDR3 amino acids: CASSLGPYSNQPQHF. CDR3 nucleotides: TGTGCCAGCAGTTTAGGGCCATATAGCAATCAGCCCCAGCATTTT. The full variable domain, its missing parts supplied by reference TRBV28 and TRBJ1-5, is DVKVTQSSRYLVKRTGEKVFLECVQDMDHENMFWYRQDPGLGLRLIYFSYDVKMKEKGDIPEGYSVSREKKERFSLILESASTNQTSMYLCASSLGPYSNQPQHFGDGTRLSIL.